The entry below describes one T cell receptor (beta chain). Its antigen is still unknown. This sample is part of a study of cytomegalovirus exposure and HLA in healthy donors. Whole-study findings and limits: Per a prior analysis, the majority of TCR beta V segments were productive roughly 87% or roughly 30% of the time. It was in a later analysis that TCR association rates were seen to vary by HLA locus, highest for DRB1 and lowest for HLA-C. Immune exposure information available was restricted to CMV serostatus.

It was with 60 Vbeta and 13 Jbeta primers that the PCR ran. Using immunoSEQ multiplex PCR, the repertoire was profiled, and TCRdb retains in-frame clones only, with some absent. Seen here are about 160,000 clones, around 80% observed once, and the top ten hold around 1.9%. The length of the CDR3 is 15 residues. Germline V CDR1 and CDR2: SGHRS, YFSETQ. The receptor comes from a middle-aged man in good health and CMV-seronegative. Sequencing used PBMCs. The J gene is TRBJ2-5, the V gene TRBV5-1, with 11 bases fitting TRBD1. The DNA end is a closer match to TRBJ2-7, so the J assignment may be wrong. DNA of the CDR3: TGCGCCAGCAGCCCGACGGGACAGGGGGCCTACGAGCAGTACTTC. It is translated as CASSPTGQGAYEQYF.